This T cell receptor beta chain was identified in a study of cytomegalovirus exposure and HLA in healthy donors. Whole-study results and caveats: Later work associated fewer than 20,000 TCR beta sequences with HLA alleles at 0.05 false discovery rate.

Germline lookup yields CDR1 SEHNR and CDR2 FQNEAQ (reference sequence). The CDR3 covers 12 residues. 60 Vbeta and 13 Jbeta primers were used in PCR. Clones were read by immunoSEQ multiplex PCR, and TCRdb kept only the in-frame ones, dropping some. Of tens of thousands of clones listed, 55% to 70% are singletons. Concerning this clone: The antigen is undetermined. One end of the junction varies from germline; a read error may be responsible.

The specimen was PBMCs. The origin of this receptor is a boy between 10 and 17 years old in good health and CMV-seropositive. The chain is built from TRBV7-9 and TRBJ2-7; no reliable D call. The CDR3 DNA follows: TGTTCCAGCAGCTCCAAACGGTCAATCTTGTACTTC. Protein product: CSSSSKRSILYF.